This T cell receptor beta chain was found in a study of blood T cells in healthy people across ages (dated by TCRdb to the mid-2010s). Turning to the overall study: Template switching captured roughly one uniquely barcoded TCR beta cDNA molecule per two T cells in model experiments. Age-related changes in TCR beta repertoire diversity were measured in the study by deep sequencing normalized with unique cDNA molecular identifiers. Four age groups were formed from the donors: young (average 16 years), middle-aged (approximately 42), aged (about 62) and long-lived (approximately 80). To avoid experimental bias, donors of different ages were distributed randomly across sequencing lanes. For two donors (one aged 18 to 30 and one aged 80 or older), the study analyzed two additional independent replicas of 1 million unique cDNA reads from the same blood draw. General study outcomes and caveats: As age increased, observed TCR beta diversity per million T cells dropped in a roughly linear way, and a significant reduction was already evident by age around 41. There was a strong correlation between observed TCR beta diversity and the percentage of naive T cells measured by flow cytometry. Compared with the aged group, the long-lived group had more naive CD4+ T cells, fewer expanded clones and increased TCR diversity, suggesting age selection. Conclusive comparison of naive and antigen-experienced compartments was prevented by the profiling of bulk unsorted PBMCs. Because donor CMV infection status was unknown, age-related changes in expanded clonotypes were potentially confounded. Estimates of total diversity based on one million sequenced T cells were considered lower bounds and underestimates.

A note on this clonotype: What antigen it recognizes has not been identified. The input lacks base qualities; no much larger clone sits a single base away.

Libraries were constructed by 5' RACE. This sample was sequenced with an Illumina HiSeq 2500. A second PCR of about 6 to 11 cycles was run with a J-beta primer mix and a sample-barcoded 5' primer. A unique molecular identifier was introduced onto each TCR beta cDNA molecule by a template-switch 5' adaptor carrying 12 random nucleotides. Each sample yielded at least 2.5 million CDR3-containing paired-end reads. First-strand cDNA was synthesized from all RNA with the Mint cDNA synthesis kit, primed by a TRBC-specific oligonucleotide. Following uracil-DNA glycosylase treatment, all cDNA underwent a first 18-cycle PCR with the universal primers M1SS and BC2_uni_R. In the original analysis: For normalization, 1 million high-quality reads were randomly selected from each sample, with every read carrying a distinct molecular identifier. Reads with shared molecular identifiers were discarded instead of being binned into consensus sequences. MiTCR, run with a Q25 quality threshold and the strictest error-elimination algorithm, handled CDR3 identification, clonotype clustering and error correction. Lower-bound total TCR beta diversity was estimated with a nonparametric unseen species model using Euler transformation. Through fastp at Q25 and MiXCR, TCRdb rebuilt clones from the public reads, retaining in-frame beta chains. Identical CDR3 protein sequences are pooled into one entry, listed with their most common genes and DNA. The V and J calls follow TCRdb's processing rather than the paper's. Across this sample there are roughly 410,000 distinct CDR3 sequences, with about 55% seen only once. The ten largest account for about 54% of the sample.

The CDR3 starts with the cysteine, ends with the phenylalanine, and has 13 residues. The only DNA kept is the CDR3, 39 bases in frame from the first base. According to the germline V gene, CDR1 reads SQVTM and CDR2 reads ANQGSEA. V is clipped by 0 bases and J by 7 bases, and the sequence between their germline boundaries is 10 bases long. Systemically healthy Caucasian individuals from Russia, 35 to 50 in total and aged about 6 to 95 years, were included as donors. Each donor gave roughly 11 milliliters of peripheral blood, drawn into EDTA-treated Vacutainer tubes. PBMCs were isolated by Ficoll-Paque density-gradient centrifugation, with at least 7 million obtained per sample. Trizol reagent was used to extract total RNA from the PBMCs, yielding at least 5.5 micrograms per sample. For every donor, an aliquot of PBMCs went through flow cytometry to measure the percentages of naive CD45RAhigh/CD27high T cells.

The chain is assembled from TRBV29-1 and TRBJ1-5; the D gene cannot be resolved reliably. This TCR was sampled from a man aged 60 to 75 in good health. Sequencing was done on a sample of blood. The encoded CDR3 is CSVEDPAGQPQHF. The DNA reads TGCAGCGTTGAAGATCCGGCCGGCCAGCCCCAGCATTTT.